These T cell receptor beta chains were read from a single sample in a study of cytomegalovirus exposure and HLA in healthy donors. Sequencing was performed with immunoSEQ multiplex PCR; in TCRdb, only in-frame clones are kept and a portion is missing. The table records 90,000 to 130,000 clones, 79% of them present only once. The sample consisted of PBMCs. Every receptor here comes from a young man in good health and CMV-seropositive. CDR3s include the opening cysteine and the closing phenylalanine or tryptophan. D genes are given only for firm matches. Clone size is shown for a subset of rows, as once, few, many or a class of expanded clone.

J gene	clone size	D gene	V gene	CDR3 DNA	CDR3 protein
TRBJ2-2	NA	TRBD1	TRBV10-1	TGCGCCAGCAGTACGGAACACAGGGGCTCTAACACCGGGGAGCTGTTTTTT	CASSTEHRGSNTGELFF
TRBJ2-7	NA	TRBD2	TRBV7-6	TGTGCCAGCAGTCATCTAGCGGGGAGCCCCTACGAGCAGTACTTC	CASSHLAGSPYEQYF
TRBJ2-7	NA	TRBD1	TRBV4-2	TGTGCCAGCAGCCAAGACCGGACAGGGCCCTACGAGCAGTACTTC	CASSQDRTGPYEQYF
TRBJ1-3	NA	NA	TRBV29-1	TGCAGCTTCTCACCTGGGCTTGGAAACACCATATATTTT	CSFSPGLGNTIYF
TRBJ2-7	few	NA	TRBV5-5	TGTGCCAGCAGCTTGGCCACAGGGAACTACGAGCAGTACTTC	CASSLATGNYEQYF
TRBJ2-3	NA	NA	TRBV5-1	TGCGCCAGCAGTTACAGGACGGCTAGCACAGATACGCAGTATTTT	CASSYRTASTDTQYF
TRBJ2-7	few	NA	TRBV5-1	TGCGCCAGCAGCTTGACGGGCTACGAGCAGTACTTC	CASSLTGYEQYF
TRBJ2-2	NA	NA	TRBV10-3	TGTGCCATCGCCGTGAGTCGGGGGACGGCCACCGGGGAGCTGTTTTTT	CAIAVSRGTATGELFF
TRBJ2-7	NA	TRBD1	TRBV25-1	TGTGCCAGCAGTGGAGGGGACAGGGACTCCTACGAGCAGTACTTC	CASSGGDRDSYEQYF
TRBJ2-5	NA	NA	TRBV5-6	TGTGCCAGCAGCTTGCGGCGAATGGGCGGGGAGACCCAGTACTTC	CASSLRRMGGETQYF
TRBJ1-3	once	TRBD1	TRBV28	TGTGCCAGCAGTTCACCCTTAAGGACAGGGGTTCTTTGGTCTGGAAACACCATATATTTT	CASSSPLRTGVLWSGNTIYF
TRBJ2-2	few	NA	TRBV7-9	TGTGCCAGCAGCTTAACTTACGAGAACACCGGGGAGCTGTTTTTT	CASSLTYENTGELFF
TRBJ2-1	NA	TRBD2	TRBV7-9	TGTGCCAGCGGCGGGGGGGCGGTTAGCTCCTACAATGAGCAGTTCTTC	CASGGGAVSSYNEQFF
TRBJ2-2	NA	NA	TRBV2	TGTGCCAGCACCCCCCTGGACAGAGGCACCGGGGAGCTGTTTTTT	CASTPLDRGTGELFF